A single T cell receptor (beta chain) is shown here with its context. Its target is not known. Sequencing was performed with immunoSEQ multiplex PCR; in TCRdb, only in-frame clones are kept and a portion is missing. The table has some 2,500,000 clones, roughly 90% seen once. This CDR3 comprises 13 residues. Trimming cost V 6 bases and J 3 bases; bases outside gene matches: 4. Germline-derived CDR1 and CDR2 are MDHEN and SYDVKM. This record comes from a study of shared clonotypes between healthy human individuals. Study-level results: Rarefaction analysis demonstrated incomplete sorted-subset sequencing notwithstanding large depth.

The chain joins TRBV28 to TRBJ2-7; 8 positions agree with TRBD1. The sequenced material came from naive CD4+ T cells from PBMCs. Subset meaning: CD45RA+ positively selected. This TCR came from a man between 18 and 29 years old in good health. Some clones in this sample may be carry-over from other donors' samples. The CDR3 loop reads CASRSGGVYEQYF. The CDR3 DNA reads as TGTGCCAGCAGGTCAGGGGGCGTCTACGAGCAGTACTTC.